These 30 T cell receptor beta chains were sequenced from one sample in a study of T cell responses to AZD1222 COVID-19 vaccine. TCRdb keeps only in-frame clones here, not all; method: immunoSEQ multiplex PCR. There are around 87,000 clones in the sample; 85% to 90% occur only once, and roughly 2.4% lies in the top ten. The source was peripheral blood, collected 28 days after the second AZD1222 dose. The receptors were gathered from an adult who received the AZD1222 COVID-19 vaccine.

The chain employs TRBV9 and TRBJ1-5; D is unresolved. The CDR3 is made up of 13 amino acids. CDR1 is SGDLS, CDR2 YYNGEE, per germline. V was pared by 0 bases and J by 6 bases, with 7 bases between. CDR3 region: CASSVGFSQPQHF. CDR3 DNA sequence: TGTGCCAGCAGCGTAGGGTTTAGTCAGCCCCAGCATTTT. The variable domain in full, completed from reference TRBV9 and TRBJ1-5, reads DSGVTQTPKHLITATGQRVTLRCSPRSGDLSVYWYQQSLDQGLQFLIQYYNGEERAKGNILERFSAQQFPDLHSELNLSSLELGDSALYFCASSVGFSQPQHFGDGTRLSIL.

The V call is TRBV12-5, the J call TRBJ1-2; weak D call: TRBD1 (6 bases). The CDR3 extends over 13 amino acids. The germline V gene encodes CDR1 LGHNT and CDR2 FRNRAP. Trimming left V 3 bases short and J 11 bases short, with 16 bases between. CDR3 sequence: CASGLGGALIYTF. In DNA, the CDR3 is TGTGCTAGTGGTTTAGGGGGGGCTTTAATATACACCTTC.

The genes are TRBV20-1 and TRBJ2-1, with 7 nucleotides matching TRBD2. The germline gives CDR1 DFQATT, CDR2 SNEGSKA (reference sequence). With 3 bases clipped from V and 8 bases from J, the junction kept 4 bases outside the gene matches. This CDR3 spans 12 amino acids. CDR3 region: CSASREGDEQFF. CDR3 in DNA: TGCAGTGCTAGTAGGGAGGGCGATGAGCAGTTCTTC.

The chain carries TRBV13 and TRBJ2-5, with 13 positions matching TRBD2. Trimming removed 6 bases from V and 3 bases from J; junction bases left unmatched: 16. The CDR3 totals 19 residues. CDR1 and CDR2 from the germline V gene are PRHDT and FYEKMQ (reference sequence). The CDR3 sequence is CASSPLGLAGELGEETQYF. CDR3 nucleotides: TGTGCCAGCAGTCCTCTAGGACTAGCGGGAGAACTGGGCGAAGAGACCCAGTACTTC.

This clone appeared once. The chain joins TRBV2 to TRBJ2-1; D call uncertain. Germline V gene lookup returns CDR1 SNHLY and CDR2 FYNNEI. V shed 7 bases and J shed 7 bases, with 8 bases lying between them. The CDR3 loop spans 11 amino acids. CDR3 residues: CASTMRNEQFF. DNA of the CDR3: TGTGCCAGCACTATGAGAAATGAGCAGTTCTTC.

The CDR3 region is CASSKVLRQGAKGNTIYF. The CDR3 DNA follows: TGTGCCAGCAGCAAAGTTCTGAGGCAGGGGGCGAAAGGAAACACCATATATTTT. The rearrangement links TRBV21-1 to TRBJ1-3; the table's TRBD1 call for D was not verified on the DNA. TRBV21-1 is a recognized pseudogene. There are 18 residues in the CDR3.

The CDR3 region is CASSLGFRGAAYNEQFF. CDR3 nucleotide sequence: TGTGCCAGCAGCTTAGGGTTTCGGGGGGCGGCCTACAATGAGCAGTTCTTC. The rearrangement uses TRBV11-3 and TRBJ2-1, with TRBD2 as a possible D gene (7 bases). The CDR3 contains 17 residues. The germline V gene has CDR1 SGHNT and CDR2 YENEEA. Trimming removed 1 base from V and 2 bases from J, with 15 bases in between.

The genes are TRBV27 and TRBJ1-5, with a possible D match to TRBD1 (6 bases). Germline CDR1 is MNHEY and CDR2 is SMNVEV (reference sequence). The V end lost 2 bases, the J end lost 5 bases, and 16 bases lay between the germline ends. The CDR3 extends over 16 amino acids. The CDR3 bases are TGTGCCAGCAGTTTACCCACTGACAGGTCTCATCAGCCCCAGCATTTT. Amino acid sequence: CASSLPTDRSHQPQHF.

The chain has TRBV11-2 and TRBJ2-2; D is undetermined. From germline, CDR1 is SGHAT and CDR2 FQNNGV. Deletions cut 3 bases from V and 9 bases from J, with 23 bases between. The CDR3 consists of 17 residues. CDR3 sequence: CASSFRPSVDGPRELFF. CDR3 coding DNA: TGTGCCAGCAGCTTCCGCCCCTCCGTGGACGGCCCCAGGGAGCTGTTTTTT.

Regarding this clone: One end of the junction does not line up with germline, which may come from a read error. The chain employs TRBV4-1 and TRBJ2-2, with TRBD2 identical over 12 bases. In germline, CDR1 is MGHRA, CDR2 YSYEKL. This CDR3 is built from 20 residues. The CDR3 reads CTSSQGPLAGGPGDTGELFF. Written as DNA, the CDR3 is TGCACCAGCAGCCAAGGCCCCCTAGCGGGAGGGCCGGGCGACACCGGGGAGCTGTTTTTT.

The rearrangement joins TRBV2 to TRBJ2-3; unclear D gene. The germline gives CDR1 SNHLY, CDR2 FYNNEI. There are 13 residues in the CDR3. V was cut by 7 bases and J by 0 bases, with 8 bases left in between. CDR3 DNA: TGTGCCAGCACGGCTTTCAGCACAGATACGCAGTATTTT. Its translation is CASTAFSTDTQYF.

V gene TRBV7-9 combines with J gene TRBJ2-7, with 10 bases that match TRBD1. The ends lost 4 bases at V and 1 base at J; junction bases unmatched: 4. The germline CDR1 and CDR2 sequences are SEHNR and FQNEAQ (reference sequence). This CDR3 has 15 amino acids. As DNA, the CDR3 is TGTGCCAGCAGCTCCTGGACAGGGGGTTCCTACGAGCAGTACTTC. Amino acids: CASSSWTGGSYEQYF.

The rearrangement joins TRBV30 to TRBJ1-4; D remains ambiguous. The V end lost 5 bases, the J end lost 5 bases, and 18 bases lay between the germline ends. The CDR3 is 15 residues long. CDR1 is GTSNPN and CDR2 is SVGIG in the germline V gene (reference sequence). CDR3 in DNA: TGTGCCTGGGATGCAAACGGCAGCCGAAATGAAAAACTGTTTTTT. It encodes CAWDANGSRNEKLFF. Together with reference TRBV30 and TRBJ1-4, the CDR3 gives the full variable domain: SQTIHQWPATLVQPVGSPLSLECTVEGTSNPNLYWYRQAAGRGLQLLFYSVGIGQISSEVPQNLSASRPQDRQFILSSKKLLLSDSGFYLCAWDANGSRNEKLFFGSGTQLSVL.

The chain recombines TRBV3-1 (or the pseudogene TRBV3-2) with TRBJ2-1; D might be TRBD2 (7 bases). The CDR3 totals 18 residues. V gave up 6 bases and J gave up 5 bases, with 26 bases separating them. CDR1 and CDR2 (germline): LGHDT, YNNKEL (reference sequence). DNA of the CDR3: TGTGCCAGCAGACCTGTTTCCGCGGGAGTTGGGACACACAATGAGCAGTTCTTC. This sequence encodes CASRPVSAGVGTHNEQFF.

This chain joins TRBV19 and TRBJ1-6; 7 nucleotides line up with TRBD1. J was trimmed by 6 bases and V by 9 bases; bases with no gene match: 5. This CDR3 spans 13 amino acids. Germline V CDR1 and CDR2: LNHDA, SQIVND (reference sequence). The CDR3 is CASSDRVNSPLHF. CDR3 sequence (DNA): TGTGCCAGCAGCGACAGGGTTAATTCACCCCTCCACTTT. The full variable domain, completed using reference TRBV19 and TRBJ1-6, is DGGITQSPKYLFRKEGQNVTLSCEQNLNHDAMYWYRQDPGQGLRLIYYSQIVNDFQKGDIAEGYSVSREKKESFPLTVTSAQKNPTAFYLCASSDRVNSPLHFGNGTRLTVT.

The V call is TRBV5-1, the J call TRBJ1-3; D not resolved. The CDR3 consists of 15 residues. Trimming took 0 bases from V and 1 from J, leaving 8 bases between them. Germline V CDR1 and CDR2: SGHRS, YFSETQ. The CDR3 DNA reads TGCGCCAGCAGCTTGGTCGGAGAATCTGGAAACACCATATATTTT. Protein sequence: CASSLVGESGNTIYF.

The gene calls are TRBV19 and TRBJ2-1; a possible D gene is TRBD1 (5 bases). The CDR3 is 12 residues long. The germline gives CDR1 LNHDA, CDR2 SQIVND (reference sequence). Trimming removed 4 bases from V and 7 bases from J, with 8 bases in between. The CDR3 DNA reads as TGTGCCAGTAGTAATCAGGGAAATGAGCAGTTCTTC. Translation: CASSNQGNEQFF. The full variable domain, rest sourced from reference TRBV19 and TRBJ2-1, is DGGITQSPKYLFRKEGQNVTLSCEQNLNHDAMYWYRQDPGQGLRLIYYSQIVNDFQKGDIAEGYSVSREKKESFPLTVTSAQKNPTAFYLCASSNQGNEQFFGPGTRLTVL.

There are a few counts of this clone. The chain has TRBV6-4 and TRBJ2-7, with D tentatively TRBD2 (6 bases). Trimming left V 10 bases short and J 0 bases short, with 16 bases between. The CDR3 loop spans 14 amino acids. Germline CDR1 reads MRHNA; CDR2 reads SNTAGT. This CDR3 reads CATSPTGDSYEQYF. The DNA for the CDR3 is TGTGCCACCTCCCCGACGGGGGACTCCTACGAGCAGTACTTC.

The rearrangement joins TRBV4-3 to TRBJ1-2, with D unclear. CDR1 and CDR2 (germline): LGHNA, YSLEER. V lost 4 bases, J lost 0 bases, and 15 bases lay in between. The CDR3 is 16 amino acids. The CDR3 DNA follows: TGCGCCAGCAGCCGGGTCTCCCACAGCACTAACTATGGCTACACCTTC. Translating it yields CASSRVSHSTNYGYTF.

V usage is TRBV5-5 and J usage is TRBJ2-1; D unresolved. This CDR3 is 11 amino acids long. Trimming cost V 1 base and J 6 bases, with 2 bases left between them. The germline V gene encodes CDR1 SGHKS and CDR2 YYEKEE (reference sequence). The CDR3 nucleotides are TGTGCCAGCAGCTTGTTCAATGAGCAGTTCTTC. Its protein product is CASSLFNEQFF.

The V gene is TRBV29-1, the J gene TRBJ2-3; 8 positions match TRBD2. The CDR3 is made up of 15 amino acids. Germline V gene sequence: CDR1 SQVTM, CDR2 ANQGSEA. With V trimmed by 3 bases and J by 4 bases, 9 bases remained unmatched. Here the CDR3 DNA reads TGCAGCGTTGACCGGGGGGGGGTTAAGGCAGATACGCAGTATTTT. Translating it yields CSVDRGGVKADTQYF.

The chain employs TRBV10-3 and TRBJ2-1, with D unclear. Trimming took off 10 bases at V and 8 bases at J, with 18 bases between the two ends. The germline V gene encodes CDR1 ENHRY and CDR2 SYGVKD. The CDR3 extends over 13 amino acids. CDR3 loop: CATTFSMDDEQFF. In DNA form, the CDR3 reads TGTGCCACGACTTTCTCGATGGACGATGAGCAGTTCTTC.

The rearrangement joins TRBV6-4 to TRBJ2-1, with 8 bases fitting TRBD2. Unmatched junction bases numbered 12, after V lost 4 bases and J lost 7 bases. CDR3 length: 16 amino acids. CDR1 and CDR2 from the germline V gene are MRHNA and SNTAGT. The CDR3 DNA follows: TGTGCCAGCAGTGCAGGAGCGGGAGTTCAGGGAAATGAGCAGTTCTTC. It codes for CASSAGAGVQGNEQFF.

This rearrangement joins TRBV6-2 or TRBV6-3 to TRBJ2-7, with D possibly being TRBD1 or TRBD2 (6 bases each). Trimming took off 7 bases at V and 5 bases at J, with 18 bases between the two ends. The germline gives CDR1 MNHEY, CDR2 SVGEGT. The CDR3 totals 14 residues. This CDR3 is CASNPWGARDEQYF. The CDR3 DNA reads TGTGCCAGCAACCCCTGGGGGGCGAGAGACGAGCAGTACTTC.

The rearrangement joins TRBV20-1 to TRBJ1-1, with TRBD1 as a possible D gene (6 bases). Trimming left V 3 bases short and J 14 bases short, with 16 bases between. This CDR3 is 11 amino acids long. CDR1 is DFQATT and CDR2 is SNEGSKA in the germline V gene (reference sequence). The CDR3 loop reads CSARGHQVFFF. DNA for the CDR3: TGCAGTGCTAGGGGACACCAGGTGTTCTTCTTT.

The gene calls are TRBV19 and TRBJ2-5, with TRBD1 as a possible D gene (6 bases). CDR3 length: 13 amino acids. Trimming took 7 bases from V and 5 from J, leaving 14 bases between them. Germline CDR1 reads LNHDA; CDR2 reads SQIVND (reference sequence). Here the CDR3 reads CASIPQGGETQYF. DNA for the CDR3: TGTGCCAGTATCCCACAGGGCGGGGAGACCCAGTACTTC.

The chain recombines TRBV7-9 with TRBJ2-2; tentatively, D is TRBD1 (5 bases). Per the germline V gene, CDR1 is SEHNR and CDR2 is FQNEAQ (reference sequence). The CDR3 runs 19 residues. The V end lost 2 bases, the J end lost 0 bases, and 19 bases lay between the germline ends. CDR3 in DNA: TGTGCCAGCAGCTTAAAACCAAAAACCTCGACAGCGAACACCGGGGAGCTGTTTTTT. Translating gives CASSLKPKTSTANTGELFF.

This chain connects TRBV20-1 to TRBJ2-1; D is tentatively TRBD1 or TRBD2 (5 bases each). The CDR3 has 12 residues. Germline-derived CDR1 and CDR2 are DFQATT and SNEGSKA (reference sequence). V was clipped by 3 bases and J by 10 bases, with 13 bases between them. CDR3 amino acids: CSASVGTREQFF. CDR3 bases: TGCAGTGCTAGTGTGGGGACCCGCGAGCAGTTCTTC.

The chain combines TRBV18 with TRBJ1-5; 7 positions match TRBD1. The ends lost 3 bases at V and 7 bases at J; junction bases unmatched: 3. CDR3 length: 13 residues. Germline V CDR1 and CDR2: KGHSH, LQKENI. The CDR3 reads CASSPTGEQPQHF. The CDR3 DNA reads TGTGCCAGCTCACCTACAGGGGAACAGCCCCAGCATTTT. Looking up the rest from reference TRBV18 and TRBJ1-5 gives the full variable domain: NAGVMQNPRHLVRRRGQEARLRCSPMKGHSHVYWYRQLPEEGLKFMVYLQKENIIDESGMPKERFSAEFPKEGPSILRIQQVVRGDSAAYFCASSPTGEQPQHFGDGTRLSIL.

This rearrangement joins TRBV30 to TRBJ1-6; D may be TRBD1 (5 bases). V lost 5 bases to trimming and J lost 3 bases, with 17 bases between them. The CDR3 loop spans 16 amino acids. The germline CDR1 and CDR2 sequences are GTSNPN and SVGIG (reference sequence). The CDR3 bases are TGTGCCTGGCAAATCGGGGGTGGAAACTATAATTCACCCCTCCACTTT. Its protein is CAWQIGGGNYNSPLHF.